The 14 T cell receptor beta chains given below trace back to one sample, sequenced in a study of blood T cell repertoires in COVID-19. Libraries were prepared by immunoSEQ multiplex PCR; TCRdb keeps only in-frame clonotypes and omits some of them. The table has 150,000 to 200,000 clones, 86% seen once; the top ten hold about 7%. Sequencing used peripheral blood. The receptors derive from an elderly woman in a cohort sampled during active or convalescent COVID-19.

The rearrangement joins TRBV9 to TRBJ1-4, with D possibly matching TRBD1 (6 bases). Germline-derived CDR1 and CDR2 are SGDLS and YYNGEE. The V and J ends lost 0 bases and 8 bases respectively, with 11 bases between them. The CDR3 is 14 amino acids. Here the CDR3 reads CASSVGGGTEKLFF. The CDR3 bases are TGTGCCAGCAGCGTAGGAGGGGGTACGGAAAAACTGTTTTTT.

The chain couples TRBV24-1 to TRBJ1-1; no clear D gene. Germline V lookup: CDR1 KGHDR, CDR2 SFDVKD. The CDR3 runs to 11 residues. The ends were cut back, 6 bases at V and 7 bases at J, with 8 bases in the middle. The chain's CDR3 is CATSTASEAFF. For the CDR3, the DNA is TGTGCCACCAGTACCGCTAGTGAAGCTTTCTTT.

This clone was recorded once. V gene TRBV5-6 combines with J gene TRBJ2-5; a weak D match, TRBD1 (5 bases). Germline V gene sequence: CDR1 SGHDT, CDR2 YYEEEE. This CDR3 is built from 16 residues. The ends were cut back, 7 bases at V and 2 bases at J, with 21 bases in the middle. CDR3 loop: CASDLGRVRSQETQYF. In DNA form, the CDR3 reads TGTGCCAGCGACCTGGGCAGGGTTAGATCACAAGAGACCCAGTACTTC.

The CDR3 nucleotides read TGTGCCAGCTCACCACTTCCAGGACAGGGGGTTGCGGGGGCCAACGTCCTGACTTTC. Amino acid sequence: CASSPLPGQGVAGANVLTF. The chain uses TRBV18 and TRBJ2-6; 10 nucleotides match TRBD1. CDR3 length: 19 residues. The V segment lost 1 base and the J segment 4 bases; nucleotides outside the gene matches: 10. Germline lookup yields CDR1 KGHSH and CDR2 LQKENI.

The rearrangement uses TRBV11-2 and TRBJ1-4; a weak D match, TRBD1 (6 bases). The V end was cut by 1 base, the J end by 5 bases, with 8 bases between. CDR1 and CDR2 (germline): SGHAT, FQNNGV. The CDR3 length is 14 residues. The CDR3 is CASSLAGGNEKLFF. The DNA of the CDR3 is TGTGCCAGCAGCTTAGCGGGGGGCAATGAAAAACTGTTTTTT.

The genes are TRBV28 and TRBJ2-3; 8 bases agree with TRBD1. CDR3 length: 15 amino acids. J was trimmed by 3 bases and V by 7 bases; bases with no gene match: 9. The germline gives CDR1 MDHEN, CDR2 SYDVKM. The CDR3 loop reads CASTPQDRATDTQYF. Here the CDR3 DNA reads TGTGCCAGCACCCCCCAGGACAGGGCGACAGATACGCAGTATTTT.

This sequence joins TRBV7-8 and TRBJ1-2; 7 bases agree with TRBD1. Germline loops: CDR1 SGHVS, CDR2 FQNEAQ. The CDR3 is 19 amino acids. The V gene end was trimmed by 2 bases and the J gene end by 7 bases; junction bases not matched to a gene: 22. This chain's CDR3 is CASSLKRTGRGTELSGYTF. CDR3 nucleotides: TGTGCCAGCAGCTTAAAGCGGACGGGAAGGGGGACAGAGCTATCTGGCTACACCTTC. Full variable domain (outside the CDR3, taken from reference TRBV7-8 and TRBJ1-2): GAGVSQSPRYKVAKRGQDVALRCDPISGHVSLFWYQQALGQGPEFLTYFQNEAQLDKSGLPSDRFFAERPEGSVSTLKIQRTQQEDSAVYLCASSLKRTGRGTELSGYTFGSGTRLTVV.

This chain uses TRBV7-9 with TRBJ2-6, with 8 bases identical to TRBD2. Per the germline V gene, CDR1 is SEHNR and CDR2 is FQNEAQ (reference sequence). The V and J ends lost 3 bases and 3 bases, in that order; junction bases with no gene match: 10. This CDR3 has 18 amino acids. The CDR3 loop reads CASSLGGGLSGGANVLTF. The CDR3, as DNA: TGTGCCAGCAGCTTGGGCGGGGGGCTCTCAGGTGGGGCCAACGTCCTGACTTTC.

The chain links TRBV27 to TRBJ1-6, with D uncertain. The V end was cut by 2 bases, the J end by 9 bases, with 11 bases between. Germline V CDR1 and CDR2: MNHEY, SMNVEV (reference sequence). This CDR3 is 14 amino acids long. The DNA of the CDR3 is TGTGCCAGCAGTTTACGGCGGGAGAGTTCACCCCTCCACTTT. It yields the protein CASSLRRESSPLHF.

This clone was seen only a few times. The chain links TRBV27 to TRBJ1-3, with a possible D match to TRBD1 (6 bases). CDR1 and CDR2 from the germline V gene are MNHEY and SMNVEV (reference sequence). The germline V and J ends were trimmed by 2 bases and 4 bases, with 9 bases remaining between them. The CDR3 totals 14 residues. CDR3 coding DNA: TGTGCCAGCAGTTTAAACAGGGAAGGAAACACCATATATTTT. This gives the protein CASSLNREGNTIYF.

The V call is TRBV2, the J call TRBJ1-2; 12 bases map to TRBD1. After removal of 7 bases from V and 4 bases from J, the junction contained 10 bases not matched to a gene. This CDR3 has 16 residues. CDR1 and CDR2 (germline): SNHLY, FYNNEI. CDR3 loop: CASTMGGTGGLYGYTF. Written as DNA, the CDR3 is TGTGCCAGCACAATGGGTGGGACAGGGGGCCTCTATGGCTACACCTTC.

The chain is built from TRBV14 and TRBJ1-2, with TRBD1 matching over 9 bases. J lost 3 bases, V lost 1 base, and 3 bases had no gene match. The V gene's germline CDR1 is SGHDN and CDR2 FVKESK. CDR3 length: 15 amino acids. DNA for the CDR3: TGTGCCAGCAGCCAAGTACAGGGGGCACACTATGGCTACACCTTC. Amino acid sequence: CASSQVQGAHYGYTF.

The V call is TRBV5-4, the J call TRBJ2-7; D might be TRBD2 (5 bases). Looked up from germline, CDR1 is SGHNT and CDR2 is YYREEE (reference sequence). V lost 0 bases and J 4 bases, leaving 17 bases between the germline ends. The CDR3 sequence is 16 residues long. This CDR3 reads CASSLGPEGNEYEQYV. CDR3 bases: TGTGCCAGCAGCTTGGGACCCGAGGGTAACGAATACGAGCAGTACGTC.

The V and J genes are TRBV27 and TRBJ1-2; 7 bases align to TRBD1. The V gene's germline CDR1 is MNHEY and CDR2 SMNVEV (reference sequence). This CDR3 has 15 residues. V gave up 2 bases and J gave up 9 bases; unmatched junction bases: 12. For the CDR3, the DNA is TGTGCCAGCAGTTTACAGACAGGGCCCCTTATCAGCTACACCTTC. This translates into CASSLQTGPLISYTF.